These T cell receptor beta chains were read from a single sample in a study of T cell responses to AZD1222 COVID-19 vaccine. Clones were sequenced by immunoSEQ multiplex PCR, and TCRdb holds only the in-frame ones, with some missing. In the table there are 63,000 or so clones, 65% to 90% of which are singletons. Sequenced material: peripheral blood, taken on day 0 of AZD1222 vaccination. These receptors came from an adult in good health. The CDR3 runs from the conserved cysteine through the conserved F or W. Each record gives: CDR3 protein, CDR3 DNA, J gene, V gene, D gene, clone size. The D gene is left open where the match is weak. Where a row states a size, it is once, few, many or the class of an expanded clone; other rows omit it.

cdr3_aa: CASSLDVGGNQPQHF
cdr3_nt: TGTGCCAGCAGCTTAGATGTAGGAGGCAATCAGCCCCAGCATTTT
j_call: TRBJ1-5
v_call: TRBV11-2
d_call: -
clone_size: -

cdr3_aa: CASSATGANTEAFF
cdr3_nt: TGTGCCAGCAGTGCCACGGGAGCGAACACTGAAGCTTTCTTT
j_call: TRBJ1-1
v_call: TRBV6-4
d_call: -
clone_size: -

cdr3_aa: CASSLRGQGSGNTIYF
cdr3_nt: TGTGCCAGCAGTTTACGGGGCCAGGGATCTGGAAACACCATATATTTT
j_call: TRBJ1-3
v_call: TRBV27
d_call: -
clone_size: -

cdr3_aa: CASTRRGNDGYTF
cdr3_nt: TGTGCCAGCACCCGGAGGGGAAACGATGGCTACACCTTC
j_call: TRBJ1-2
v_call: TRBV6-5
d_call: -
clone_size: -

cdr3_aa: CASSSHREGLRQETQYF
cdr3_nt: TGTGCCAGCAGCTCTCACCGAGAGGGACTGCGTCAAGAGACCCAGTACTTC
j_call: TRBJ2-5
v_call: TRBV7-2
d_call: -
clone_size: -

cdr3_aa: CASSPVQVNTGELFF
cdr3_nt: TGTGCCAGCTCACCAGTGCAGGTGAACACCGGGGAGCTGTTTTTT
j_call: TRBJ2-2
v_call: TRBV18
d_call: -
clone_size: -

cdr3_aa: CASSLGRSTDTQYF
cdr3_nt: TGTGCCAGCAGCTTAGGACGGAGCACAGATACGCAGTATTTT
j_call: TRBJ2-3
v_call: TRBV11-3
d_call: -
clone_size: -

cdr3_aa: CASSTRTGSSYEQYF
cdr3_nt: TGTGCCAGCAGTACCCGGACGGGGAGCTCCTACGAGCAGTACTTC
j_call: TRBJ2-7
v_call: TRBV6-5
d_call: -
clone_size: few

cdr3_aa: CASSIASAYEQYF
cdr3_nt: TGTGCCAGTAGTATAGCTTCCGCCTACGAGCAGTACTTC
j_call: TRBJ2-7
v_call: TRBV19
d_call: -
clone_size: few

cdr3_aa: CASGLVTGPGRDYTF
cdr3_nt: TGTGCTAGTGGTTTGGTAACTGGGCCAGGGAGAGACTACACCTTC
j_call: TRBJ1-2
v_call: TRBV12-5
d_call: -
clone_size: -

cdr3_aa: CASSSKVGPDTQYF
cdr3_nt: TGCGCCAGCAGCTCCAAGGTGGGGCCAGATACGCAGTATTTT
j_call: TRBJ2-3
v_call: TRBV5-1
d_call: -
clone_size: -

cdr3_aa: CAWRPRGAGSKNIQYF
cdr3_nt: TGTGCCTGGAGGCCTAGGGGCGCGGGCTCCAAAAACATTCAGTACTTC
j_call: TRBJ2-4
v_call: TRBV30
d_call: -
clone_size: -

cdr3_aa: CASSLQYSNLQPQHF
cdr3_nt: TGTGCCAGCAGCTTGCAGTATAGCAATCTTCAGCCCCAGCATTTT
j_call: TRBJ1-5
v_call: TRBV5-5
d_call: -
clone_size: -

cdr3_aa: CSGTSLNAGYTF
cdr3_nt: TGCAGTGGGACCTCCCTGAACGCTGGCTACACCTTC
j_call: TRBJ1-2
v_call: TRBV29-1
d_call: -
clone_size: -

cdr3_aa: CASYTGRRGDYGYTF
cdr3_nt: TGTGCCAGCTATACGGGACGGAGGGGGGACTATGGCTACACCTTC
j_call: TRBJ1-2
v_call: TRBV19
d_call: -
clone_size: -

cdr3_aa: CSARLAEAFF
cdr3_nt: TGCAGTGCTAGATTGGCTGAAGCTTTCTTT
j_call: TRBJ1-1
v_call: TRBV20-1
d_call: -
clone_size: -

cdr3_aa: CASSSERGGLGEQFF
cdr3_nt: TGTGCCAGCAGCTCTGAGCGGGGGGGCTTGGGTGAGCAGTTCTTC
j_call: TRBJ2-1
v_call: TRBV11-2
d_call: TRBD2
clone_size: -

cdr3_aa: CASSLGGGRFFTDTQYF
cdr3_nt: TGTGCCAGCAGCTTAGGGGGGGGCAGATTCTTCACAGATACGCAGTATTTT
j_call: TRBJ2-3
v_call: TRBV7-8
d_call: -
clone_size: -

cdr3_aa: CASSPRDSPMNTEAFF
cdr3_nt: TGCGCCAGCAGCCCTCGAGACAGCCCCATGAACACTGAAGCTTTCTTT
j_call: TRBJ1-1
v_call: TRBV5-1
d_call: -
clone_size: -

cdr3_aa: CASSLDNRGTEAFF
cdr3_nt: TGTGCCAGCAGCTTAGATAACAGGGGAACTGAAGCTTTCTTT
j_call: TRBJ1-1
v_call: TRBV7-3
d_call: TRBD1
clone_size: -

cdr3_aa: CASSLGGTGSNQPQHF
cdr3_nt: TGCGCCAGCAGCTTGGGAGGGACAGGGAGCAATCAGCCCCAGCATTTT
j_call: TRBJ1-5
v_call: TRBV5-1
d_call: TRBD1
clone_size: -

cdr3_aa: CASSQDPTGTSTQYF
cdr3_nt: TGTGCCAGCAGCCAAGACCCGACAGGGACCTCGACGCAGTACTTC
j_call: TRBJ2-7
v_call: TRBV3-1/TRBV3-2
d_call: TRBD1
clone_size: -

cdr3_aa: CASSPSRTSHEQFF
cdr3_nt: TGTGCCAGCAGCCCCTCGCGGACTAGTCATGAGCAGTTCTTC
j_call: TRBJ2-1
v_call: TRBV7-3
d_call: TRBD2
clone_size: -

cdr3_aa: CASSGGDSNTEAFF
cdr3_nt: TGTGCCAGCAGCGGAGGAGACAGTAACACTGAAGCTTTCTTT
j_call: TRBJ1-1
v_call: TRBV6-6
d_call: -
clone_size: few

cdr3_aa: CASSLGQGGTGNTIYF
cdr3_nt: TGCGCCAGCAGCTTGGGACAGGGAGGGACTGGAAACACCATATATTTT
j_call: TRBJ1-3
v_call: TRBV5-1
d_call: TRBD1
clone_size: -

cdr3_aa: CASSLKDASSGNTIYF
cdr3_nt: TGTGCCAGCAGCCTAAAAGACGCGAGCTCTGGAAACACCATATATTTT
j_call: TRBJ1-3
v_call: TRBV9
d_call: -
clone_size: -

cdr3_aa: CASSEPTDASNQPQHF
cdr3_nt: TGCGCCAGCAGTGAGCCGACAGACGCGAGCAATCAGCCCCAGCATTTT
j_call: TRBJ1-5
v_call: TRBV10-2
d_call: -
clone_size: -

cdr3_aa: CASSATADRDYYEQYF
cdr3_nt: TGTGCCAGCAGTGCTACTGCTGACAGGGACTACTACGAGCAGTACTTC
j_call: TRBJ2-7
v_call: TRBV9
d_call: -
clone_size: -

cdr3_aa: CASSIYRGSGQGRGYTF
cdr3_nt: TGTGCCAGTAGTATATATCGAGGTTCTGGGCAGGGGAGAGGCTACACCTTC
j_call: TRBJ1-2
v_call: TRBV19
d_call: -
clone_size: -

cdr3_aa: CASSLGWGNEKLFF
cdr3_nt: TGTGCCAGCAGCTTAGGCTGGGGGAATGAAAAACTGTTTTTT
j_call: TRBJ1-4
v_call: TRBV7-2
d_call: -
clone_size: -

cdr3_aa: CASSPRQGSNYGYTF
cdr3_nt: TGTGCCAGCAGCCCCCGACAGGGTTCTAACTATGGCTACACCTTC
j_call: TRBJ1-2
v_call: TRBV7-2
d_call: TRBD1
clone_size: once

cdr3_aa: CATSDLIEQNNEQFF
cdr3_nt: TGTGCCACCAGTGATTTAATCGAGCAGAACAATGAGCAGTTCTTC
j_call: TRBJ2-1
v_call: TRBV24-1
d_call: -
clone_size: -

cdr3_aa: CSALSSGELFF
cdr3_nt: TGCAGCGCCCTGTCTTCCGGGGAGCTGTTTTTT
j_call: TRBJ2-2
v_call: TRBV29-1
d_call: -
clone_size: -

cdr3_aa: CASSTQDYEQYF
cdr3_nt: TGTGCCAGCAGCACGCAGGACTACGAGCAGTACTTC
j_call: TRBJ2-7
v_call: TRBV7-8
d_call: -
clone_size: -

cdr3_aa: CSVQEPQETQYF
cdr3_nt: TGCAGCGTACAGGAACCCCAAGAGACCCAGTACTTC
j_call: TRBJ2-5
v_call: TRBV29-1
d_call: -
clone_size: -

cdr3_aa: CASSLGFTTPKTSGYNEQFF
cdr3_nt: TGCGCCAGCAGCTTGGGCTTTACAACACCAAAAACTAGCGGATACAATGAGCAGTTCTTC
j_call: TRBJ2-1
v_call: TRBV5-1
d_call: TRBD2
clone_size: -

cdr3_aa: CASSPTDRVKTNYGYTF
cdr3_nt: TGTGCCAGCAGCCCTACAGACAGGGTAAAAACTAACTATGGCTACACCTTC
j_call: TRBJ1-2
v_call: TRBV5-4
d_call: TRBD1
clone_size: -

cdr3_aa: CASLQGLGEKLFF
cdr3_nt: TGTGCCAGCCTACAGGGGCTGGGGGAAAAACTGTTTTTT
j_call: TRBJ1-4
v_call: TRBV18
d_call: TRBD1
clone_size: -

cdr3_aa: CASSSTQLIEAFF
cdr3_nt: TGTGCCAGTAGTTCGACTCAGCTCATTGAAGCTTTCTTT
j_call: TRBJ1-1
v_call: TRBV19
d_call: -
clone_size: -

cdr3_aa: CASSQGSQDRREKLFF
cdr3_nt: TGTGCCAGCAGCCAAGGGTCCCAGGACAGGAGAGAAAAACTGTTTTTT
j_call: TRBJ1-4
v_call: TRBV14
d_call: TRBD1
clone_size: -

cdr3_aa: CASRIWGSNYGYTF
cdr3_nt: TGCGCCAGCAGAATATGGGGAAGTAACTATGGCTACACCTTC
j_call: TRBJ1-2
v_call: TRBV5-1
d_call: -
clone_size: once

cdr3_aa: CASSQGPQNQPQHF
cdr3_nt: TGTGCCAGCAGCCAAGGGCCGCAGAATCAGCCCCAGCATTTT
j_call: TRBJ1-5
v_call: TRBV4-2
d_call: -
clone_size: -

cdr3_aa: CSVGTSRREQYF
cdr3_nt: TGCAGCGTTGGAACTAGCAGAAGGGAGCAGTACTTC
j_call: TRBJ2-7
v_call: TRBV29-1
d_call: -
clone_size: -

cdr3_aa: CASSLEAQGFNEQFF
cdr3_nt: TGTGCCAGCAGCTTGGAGGCACAGGGCTTCAATGAGCAGTTCTTC
j_call: TRBJ2-1
v_call: TRBV5-4
d_call: -
clone_size: -

cdr3_aa: CASSLGSGGQPQHF
cdr3_nt: TGTGCCAGCAGCTTAGGGTCAGGTGGCCAGCCCCAGCATTTT
j_call: TRBJ1-5
v_call: TRBV11-1
d_call: -
clone_size: -

cdr3_aa: CASSLRRGQETQYF
cdr3_nt: TGTGCCAGCAGCCTCCGGAGGGGACAAGAGACCCAGTACTTC
j_call: TRBJ2-5
v_call: TRBV5-6
d_call: -
clone_size: -

cdr3_aa: CASSEGLGYTF
cdr3_nt: TGTGCCAGCAGTGAGGGTCTTGGCTACACCTTC
j_call: TRBJ1-2
v_call: TRBV25-1
d_call: -
clone_size: -

cdr3_aa: CASSLGGQGVTYGYTF
cdr3_nt: TGTGCCAGCAGCTTGGGGGGACAGGGGGTCACCTATGGCTACACCTTC
j_call: TRBJ1-2
v_call: TRBV13
d_call: TRBD1
clone_size: -

cdr3_aa: CASSPGQGERIADTQYF
cdr3_nt: TGTGCCAGCAGCCCGGGACAGGGGGAAAGGATCGCAGATACGCAGTATTTT
j_call: TRBJ2-3
v_call: TRBV9
d_call: TRBD1
clone_size: once